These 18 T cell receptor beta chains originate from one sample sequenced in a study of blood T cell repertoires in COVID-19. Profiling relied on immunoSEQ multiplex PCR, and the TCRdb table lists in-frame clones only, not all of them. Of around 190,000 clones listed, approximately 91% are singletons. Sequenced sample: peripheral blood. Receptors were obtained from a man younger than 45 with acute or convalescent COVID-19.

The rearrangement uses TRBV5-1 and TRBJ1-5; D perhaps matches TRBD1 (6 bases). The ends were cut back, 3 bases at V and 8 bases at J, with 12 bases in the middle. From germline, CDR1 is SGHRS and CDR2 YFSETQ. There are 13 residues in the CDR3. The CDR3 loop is CASSSQGTEPQHF. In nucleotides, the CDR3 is TGCGCCAGCAGCTCACAGGGTACGGAGCCCCAGCATTTT.

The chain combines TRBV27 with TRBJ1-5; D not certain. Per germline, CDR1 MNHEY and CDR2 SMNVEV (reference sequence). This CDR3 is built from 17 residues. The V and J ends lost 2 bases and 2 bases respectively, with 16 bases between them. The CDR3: CASSLAGPTGGNQPQHF. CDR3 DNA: TGTGCCAGCAGTTTAGCCGGCCCTACCGGGGGCAATCAGCCCCAGCATTTT.

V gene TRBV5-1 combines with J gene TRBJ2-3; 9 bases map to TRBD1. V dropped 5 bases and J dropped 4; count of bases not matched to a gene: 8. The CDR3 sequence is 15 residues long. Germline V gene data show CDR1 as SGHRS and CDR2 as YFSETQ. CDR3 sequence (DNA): TGCGCCAGCAGACGGGGACAGGGCCTCCCAGATACGCAGTATTTT. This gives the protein CASRRGQGLPDTQYF.

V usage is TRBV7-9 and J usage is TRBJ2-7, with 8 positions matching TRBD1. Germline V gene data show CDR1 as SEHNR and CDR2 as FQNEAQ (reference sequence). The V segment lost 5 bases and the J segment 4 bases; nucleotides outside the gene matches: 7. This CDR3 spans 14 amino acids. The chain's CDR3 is CASSNQGAEYEQYF. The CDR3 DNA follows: TGTGCCAGCAGCAATCAGGGGGCGGAGTACGAGCAGTACTTC.

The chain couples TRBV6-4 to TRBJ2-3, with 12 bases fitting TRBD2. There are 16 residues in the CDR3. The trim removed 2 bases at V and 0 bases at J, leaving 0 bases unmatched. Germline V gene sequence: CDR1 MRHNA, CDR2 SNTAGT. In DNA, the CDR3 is TGTGCCAGCAGTGACGGGACTAGCGGGAGCACAGATACGCAGTATTTT. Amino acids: CASSDGTSGSTDTQYF.

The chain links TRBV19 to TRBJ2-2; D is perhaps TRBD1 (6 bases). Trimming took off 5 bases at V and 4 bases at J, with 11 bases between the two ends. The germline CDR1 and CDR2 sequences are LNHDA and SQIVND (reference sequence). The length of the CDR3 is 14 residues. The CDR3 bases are TGTGCCAGTAGTCGACAGGAGCTCACCGGGGAGCTGTTTTTT. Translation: CASSRQELTGELFF. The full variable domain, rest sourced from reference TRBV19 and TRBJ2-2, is DGGITQSPKYLFRKEGQNVTLSCEQNLNHDAMYWYRQDPGQGLRLIYYSQIVNDFQKGDIAEGYSVSREKKESFPLTVTSAQKNPTAFYLCASSRQELTGELFFGEGSRLTVL.

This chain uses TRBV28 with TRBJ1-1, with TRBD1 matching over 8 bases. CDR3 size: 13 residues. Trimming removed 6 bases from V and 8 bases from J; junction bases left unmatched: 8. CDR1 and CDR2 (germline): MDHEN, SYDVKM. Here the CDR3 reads CASRPDRVREAFF. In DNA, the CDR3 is TGTGCCAGCAGACCGGACAGGGTCAGGGAAGCTTTCTTT.

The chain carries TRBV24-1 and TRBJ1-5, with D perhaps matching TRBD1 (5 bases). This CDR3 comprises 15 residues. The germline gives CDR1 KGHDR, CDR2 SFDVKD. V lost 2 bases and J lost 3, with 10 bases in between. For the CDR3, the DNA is TGTGCCACCAGTGATTCGGCAGGGCCCAATCAGCCCCAGCATTTT. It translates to CATSDSAGPNQPQHF.

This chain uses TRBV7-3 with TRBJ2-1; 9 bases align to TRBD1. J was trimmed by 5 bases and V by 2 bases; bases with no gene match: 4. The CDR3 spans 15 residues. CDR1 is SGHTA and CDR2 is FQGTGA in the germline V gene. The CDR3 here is CASSLGGTGNNEQFF. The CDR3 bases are TGTGCCAGCAGCTTAGGAGGGACAGGGAACAATGAGCAGTTCTTC.

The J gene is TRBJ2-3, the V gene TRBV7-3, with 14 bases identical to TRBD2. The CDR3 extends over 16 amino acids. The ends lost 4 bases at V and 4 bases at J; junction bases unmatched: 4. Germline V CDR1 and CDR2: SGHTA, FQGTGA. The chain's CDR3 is CASSSGLAGVADTQYF. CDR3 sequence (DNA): TGTGCCAGCAGCTCGGGACTAGCGGGAGTGGCAGATACGCAGTATTTT.

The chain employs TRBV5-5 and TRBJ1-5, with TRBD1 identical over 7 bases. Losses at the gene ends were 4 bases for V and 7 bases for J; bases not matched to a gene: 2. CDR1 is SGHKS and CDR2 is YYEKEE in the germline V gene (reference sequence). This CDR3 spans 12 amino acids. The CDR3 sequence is CASSSRGQPQHF. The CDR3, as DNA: TGTGCCAGCAGCAGCAGGGGGCAGCCCCAGCATTTT.

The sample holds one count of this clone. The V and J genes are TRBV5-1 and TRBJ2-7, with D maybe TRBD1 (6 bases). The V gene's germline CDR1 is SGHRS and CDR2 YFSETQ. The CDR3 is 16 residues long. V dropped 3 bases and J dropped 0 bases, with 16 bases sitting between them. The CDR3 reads CASSSPGQFSSYEQYF. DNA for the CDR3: TGCGCCAGCAGCTCACCAGGACAGTTTAGCTCCTACGAGCAGTACTTC.

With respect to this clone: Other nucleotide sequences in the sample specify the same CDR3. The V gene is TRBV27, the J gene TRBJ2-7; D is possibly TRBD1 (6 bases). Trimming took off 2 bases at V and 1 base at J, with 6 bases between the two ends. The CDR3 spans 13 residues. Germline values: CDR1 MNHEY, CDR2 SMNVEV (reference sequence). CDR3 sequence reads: CASSLRGSYEQYF. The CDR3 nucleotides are TGTGCCAGCAGTTTAAGGGGGTCCTACGAGCAGTACTTC.

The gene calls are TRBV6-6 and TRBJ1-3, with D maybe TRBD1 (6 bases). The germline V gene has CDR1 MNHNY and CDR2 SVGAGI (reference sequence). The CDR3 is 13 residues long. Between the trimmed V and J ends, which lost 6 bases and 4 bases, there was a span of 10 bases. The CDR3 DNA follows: TGTGCCAGCAGACAGGGAGAAGGAAACACCATATATTTT. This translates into CASRQGEGNTIYF.

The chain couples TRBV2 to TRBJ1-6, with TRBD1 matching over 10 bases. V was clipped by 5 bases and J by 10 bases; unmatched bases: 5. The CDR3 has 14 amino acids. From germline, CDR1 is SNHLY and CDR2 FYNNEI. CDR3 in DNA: TGTGCCAGCAGTCCCGGGACAGGGGTATCACCCCTCCACTTT. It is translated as CASSPGTGVSPLHF. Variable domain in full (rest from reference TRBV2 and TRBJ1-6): EPEVTQTPSHQVTQMGQEVILRCVPISNHLYFYWYRQILGQKVEFLVSFYNNEISEKSEIFDDQFSVERPDGSNFTLKIRSTKLEDSAMYFCASSPGTGVSPLHFGNGTRLTVT.

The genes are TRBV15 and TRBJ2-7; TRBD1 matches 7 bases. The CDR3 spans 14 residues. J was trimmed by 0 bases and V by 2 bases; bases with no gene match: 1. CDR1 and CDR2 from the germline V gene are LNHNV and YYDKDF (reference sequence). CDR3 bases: TGTGCCACCAGCAGACGGGACAGCTCCTACGAGCAGTACTTC. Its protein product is CATSRRDSSYEQYF.

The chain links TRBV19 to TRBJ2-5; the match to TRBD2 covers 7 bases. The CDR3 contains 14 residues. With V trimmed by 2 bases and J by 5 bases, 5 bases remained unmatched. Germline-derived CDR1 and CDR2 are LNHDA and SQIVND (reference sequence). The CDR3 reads CASSISGVGETQYF. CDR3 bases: TGTGCCAGTAGTATAAGCGGGGTAGGGGAGACCCAGTACTTC. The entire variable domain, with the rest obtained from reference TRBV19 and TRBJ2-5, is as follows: DGGITQSPKYLFRKEGQNVTLSCEQNLNHDAMYWYRQDPGQGLRLIYYSQIVNDFQKGDIAEGYSVSREKKESFPLTVTSAQKNPTAFYLCASSISGVGETQYFGPGTRLLVL.

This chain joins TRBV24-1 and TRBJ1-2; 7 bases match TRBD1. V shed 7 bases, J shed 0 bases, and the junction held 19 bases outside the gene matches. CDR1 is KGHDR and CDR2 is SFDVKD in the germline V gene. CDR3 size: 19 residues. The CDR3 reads CATRDRFATSCFTNYGYTF. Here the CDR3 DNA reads TGTGCCACCAGGGACAGGTTCGCGACGTCCTGCTTTACTAACTATGGCTACACCTTC.